This TCR beta chain was identified in a study of T cells in tuberculosis. In the study overall: T cells were selected with CD1B tetramers loaded with glucose monomycolate.

The CDR3 spans 13 residues. CDR1 and CDR2 from the germline V gene are MNHEY and SMNVEV (reference sequence). V lost 6 bases, J lost 2 bases, and 11 bases lay in between. Thawed, overnight-rested PBMC were stained with GMM-loaded CD1B tetramer, viability dye and anti-CD3, then sorted. CD1B tetramers were loaded with Rhodococcus equi-derived C32 glucose monomycolate. From each donor, some 100,000 tetramer-negative cells were sorted. TCRdb's copy holds only in-frame clones and misses some; the assay was immunoSEQ multiplex PCR. The repertoire holds approximately 60,000 clones, 81% seen once, with around 13% in the top ten.

The sequencing sample was made of CD1b-GMM tetramer-negative cells sorted from PBMCs. The J gene is TRBJ2-7, the V gene TRBV27; a weak D match, TRBD1 (5 bases). This TCR derives from an adult woman with latent tuberculosis. This chain's CDR3 is CASRGQRAYEQYF. The CDR3, as DNA: TGTGCCAGCAGAGGACAAAGGGCCTACGAGCAGTACTTC.